The TCR beta chain under discussion was sequenced for a study of T cell repertoires in aging, cancer and after chemotherapy. Overall study: Donor ages fell into six groups from 30 or younger up to 70 or older. Regarding the study as a whole: Across the chemotherapy interval, each cancer cohort showed higher median generation probability, suggesting thymic rebound. In cancer patients, declining TCR diversity with age involved lost richness and lost evenness.

For this clonotype: Its antigen remains unknown.

Amplification of TCR beta used genomic DNA extracted from peripheral blood. V lost 4 bases and J lost 1, with 7 bases in between. The CDR3 is 13 amino acids. The germline CDR1 and CDR2 sequences are SGHTA and FQGNSA. A mixed TRB-A/B primer pool amplified rearranged TRB by multiplex touch-down PCR. TCRdb re-called the multiplex PCR reads through MiXCR, storing one row per CDR3 protein. This table has about 6,200 distinct CDR3 sequences, about 30% appearing once. Sequences were obtained from blood. This chain joins TRBV7-2 and TRBJ2-5; D gene ambiguous. This TCR derives from a human donor with a blood cancer. DNA of the CDR3: TGTGCCAGCAGCTCGGGCCTCCAAGAGACCCAGTACTTC. Protein sequence: CASSSGLQETQYF.